This T cell receptor (beta chain) is drawn from a study of Ad26.COV2.S vaccination and SARS-CoV-2 variants. Study observations and caveats: Vaccine recipients showed a spike-specific TCR breadth that was higher than in placebo recipients.

Notes on this clone: Its antigen is as yet unknown.

The treatment: around 19 received Ad26.COV2.S at low or high dose, single or two shots; about 5 received placebo; per-sample allocation not given. Sampling took place 63 days after the first vaccine or placebo injection. Sequencing was performed with immunoSEQ multiplex PCR; in TCRdb, only in-frame clones are kept and a portion is missing. The sample comprises about 280,000 clones, about 89% of which are singletons, and 3% to 4% rests with the top ten. The CDR3 covers 14 residues. Germline CDR1 reads SGDLS; CDR2 reads YYNGEE. Trimming cost V 3 bases and J 3 bases, with 13 bases left between them. The sequence was collected from a person aged 18-60 years who received the Ad26.COV2.S COVID-19 vaccine or a placebo. The chain joins TRBV9 to TRBJ2-7, with D maybe TRBD2 (7 bases). The sample here was peripheral blood, taken in a trial of Ad26.COV2.S vaccine versus placebo. CDR3 protein: CASSGLGGDYEQYF. The CDR3 nucleotides are TGTGCCAGCAGCGGCCTAGGGGGGGACTACGAGCAGTACTTC.